This passage covers 32 T cell receptor beta chains from one sample sequenced in a study of cytomegalovirus exposure and HLA in healthy donors. The PCR made use of 60 Vbeta and 13 Jbeta primers. The assay was immunoSEQ multiplex PCR, and TCRdb's table has in-frame clones only and misses some. The sample contains about 200,000 clones, 65% to 90% of which appear only once. The source material was PBMCs. The receptors were gathered from a woman aged 45-65 years in good health and CMV-seronegative.

The chain carries TRBV5-1 and TRBJ2-3; 8 bases line up with TRBD1. The ends lost 0 bases at V and 8 bases at J; junction bases unmatched: 11. CDR1 is SGHRS, CDR2 YFSETQ, per germline. This CDR3 spans 16 amino acids. The CDR3, as DNA: TGCGCCAGCAGCTTGGTCCCTCAGGGGGCAGACGGTACGCAGTATTTT. Translating gives CASSLVPQGADGTQYF.

This clone was seen only once. The chain employs TRBV28 and TRBJ1-2, with D possibly TRBD1 on 6 matching bases. CDR3 length: 13 amino acids. Trimming stripped 7 bases from V and 3 bases from J, with 12 bases between. Germline CDR1 and CDR2: MDHEN and SYDVKM. CDR3 nucleotide sequence: TGTGCCAGCACGCCGGGGGGCGACTATGGCTACACCTTC. Translation gives CASTPGGDYGYTF.

V usage is TRBV28 and J usage is TRBJ2-7; 9 bases fit TRBD1. Germline V gene lookup returns CDR1 MDHEN and CDR2 SYDVKM. This CDR3 is built from 12 residues. V shed 8 bases and J 3 bases; nucleotides not matched to a gene: 2. CDR3: CASWDRVYEQYF. DNA for the CDR3: TGTGCCAGCTGGGACAGGGTCTACGAGCAGTACTTC.

V gene TRBV5-1 combines with J gene TRBJ2-3; 9 bases map to TRBD2. Germline V gene lookup returns CDR1 SGHRS and CDR2 YFSETQ. This CDR3 comprises 15 residues. V was pared by 5 bases and J by 2 bases, with 6 bases of the junction left unmatched. The CDR3 here is CASSSGSISTDTQYF. In nucleotides, the CDR3 is TGCGCCAGCAGTAGCGGGAGTATTTCCACAGATACGCAGTATTTT.

The gene calls are TRBV27 and TRBJ1-2, with a weak D call TRBD1 (5 bases). The CDR3 has 13 amino acids. CDR1 and CDR2 from the germline V gene are MNHEY and SMNVEV (reference sequence). V was pared by 3 bases and J by 6 bases, with 11 bases between. The CDR3 DNA follows: TGTGCCAGCAGTTTCTGGGGGGGGAATGGCTACACCTTC. Encoded protein: CASSFWGGNGYTF.

As regards this clone: This specimen includes other DNA sequences encoding the same CDR3. The V gene is TRBV7-9, the J gene TRBJ1-1, with D hard to call. The germline V and J ends were trimmed by 3 bases and 1 base, with 6 bases remaining between them. This CDR3 has 13 amino acids. The V gene's germline CDR1 is SEHNR and CDR2 FQNEAQ (reference sequence). The CDR3 spells CASSLARNTEAFF. In DNA, the CDR3 is TGTGCCAGCAGCTTGGCAAGGAACACTGAAGCTTTCTTT.

On this clone: Germline and junction disagree at one end, which may indicate a read error. V is TRBV7-9 and J is TRBJ1-5; no reliable D call. Germline V CDR1 and CDR2: SEHNR, FQNEAQ (reference sequence). The CDR3 extends over 12 amino acids. The CDR3 DNA follows: TGTTCCAGCAGCCTTGTTAATCAGCCCCAGCATTTT. It codes for CSSSLVNQPQHF. The full variable domain, with the rest looked up from reference TRBV7-9 and TRBJ1-5, is DTGVSQNPRHKITKRGQNVTFRCDPISEHNRLYWYRQTLGQGPEFLTYFQNEAQLEKSRLLSDRFSAERPKGSFSTLEIQRTEQGDSAMYLCSSSLVNQPQHFGDGTRLSIL.

This clone is categorized as medium-sized. CDR3 region: CASSTRQTTNEKLFF. DNA of the CDR3: TGTGCCAGCTCAACCCGACAGACAACTAATGAAAAACTGTTTTTT. This chain links TRBV18 with TRBJ1-4; tentative D call: TRBD1 (5 bases). The CDR3 is made up of 15 amino acids. V lost 5 bases and J lost 0, with 10 bases in between. Germline values: CDR1 KGHSH, CDR2 LQKENI.

The rearrangement uses TRBV6-5 and TRBJ1-5, with 9 bases identical to TRBD1. J gave up 3 bases and V 5 bases, and 5 bases lay outside the gene matches. Per germline, CDR1 MNHEY and CDR2 SVGAGI. The CDR3 totals 15 residues. The CDR3 reads CASSPDRGFNQPQHF. The CDR3 DNA sequence: TGTGCCAGCAGTCCGGACAGGGGATTCAATCAGCCCCAGCATTTT.

V usage is TRBV27 and J usage is TRBJ2-1, with D possibly matching TRBD2 (6 bases). Germline V gives CDR1 MNHEY, CDR2 SMNVEV (reference sequence). This CDR3 is built from 14 residues. V lost 8 bases and J 2 bases, leaving 13 bases between the germline ends. This chain's CDR3 is CASLGGFPYNEQFF. CDR3 bases: TGTGCCAGCCTGGGGGGATTCCCCTACAATGAGCAGTTCTTC.

This chain links TRBV27 with TRBJ1-5, with 9 bases fitting TRBD1. The germline V gene has CDR1 MNHEY and CDR2 SMNVEV (reference sequence). J lost 6 bases, V lost 6 bases, and 6 bases had no gene match. This CDR3 is 14 amino acids long. CDR3 region: CASSTRQGGQPQHF. In DNA form, the CDR3 reads TGTGCCAGCAGCACCAGACAGGGGGGTCAGCCCCAGCATTTT.

This chain links TRBV19 with TRBJ2-1, with D possibly matching TRBD1 (6 bases). In germline, CDR1 is LNHDA, CDR2 SQIVND (reference sequence). This CDR3 has 17 residues. Trimming took off 5 bases at V and 3 bases at J, with 20 bases between the two ends. The CDR3 DNA follows: TGTGCCAGTAGTGGCCAGGGGCCCACCGCGTACTACAATGAGCAGTTCTTC. It encodes CASSGQGPTAYYNEQFF.

The chain is built from TRBV11-2 and TRBJ2-5; D is ambiguous. The DNA end favors TRBJ2-7, so the J call may be wrong. There are 12 residues in the CDR3. Germline values: CDR1 SGHAT, CDR2 FQNNGV. CDR3 sequence: CASSLATYEQYF. CDR3 sequence (DNA): TGTGCCAGCAGCTTAGCCACCTACGAGCAGTACTTC.

The chain carries TRBV13 and TRBJ2-7; D gene uncertain. Looked up from germline, CDR1 is PRHDT and CDR2 is FYEKMQ (reference sequence). CDR3 size: 15 residues. With 2 bases removed from V and 6 bases from J, the gap between germline ends came to 17 bases. The CDR3 DNA follows: TGTGCCAGCAGCTTAACGTTCGCTAGTCCTACCGAGCAGTACTTC. Its protein product is CASSLTFASPTEQYF. Looking up the rest from reference TRBV13 and TRBJ2-7 gives the full variable domain: AAGVIQSPRHLIKEKRETATLKCYPIPRHDTVYWYQQGPGQDPQFLISFYEKMQSDKGSIPDRFSAQQFSDYHSELNMSSLELGDSALYFCASSLTFASPTEQYFGPGTRLTVT.

This clone was recorded once. The chain combines TRBV19 with TRBJ1-2, with TRBD1 matching 8 bases. Germline CDR1 reads LNHDA; CDR2 reads SQIVND (reference sequence). V lost 5 bases, J lost 7 bases, and 3 bases stayed unmatched. The CDR3 covers 12 residues. The CDR3 DNA reads as TGTGCCAGTAGTCCAGGGGGCGGTGGCTACACCTTC. It codes for CASSPGGGGYTF.

The V call is TRBV4-1, the J call TRBJ2-1; D possibly corresponds to TRBD1 (6 bases). The V and J ends lost 1 base and 4 bases respectively, with 11 bases between them. Germline V gene sequence: CDR1 MGHRA, CDR2 YSYEKL. CDR3 length: 15 amino acids. The CDR3 DNA reads as TGCGCCAGCAGCCAAGTGACAGGAGGTTACAATGAGCAGTTCTTC. Protein: CASSQVTGGYNEQFF.

This clone showed up just once. One junction end does not reproduce the germline sequence, and a read error may be involved. This CDR3 is also generated by other DNA sequences in the sample. The genes are TRBV28 and TRBJ2-7; D is ambiguous. Germline lookup yields CDR1 MDHEN and CDR2 SYDVKM. The CDR3 length is 13 residues. The chain's CDR3 is CASSSISSYEQYF. The CDR3 region has the DNA TGTGCCAGTAGTTCGATTAGCTCCTACGAGCAGTACTTC.

The chain combines TRBV6-5 with TRBJ2-1; TRBD1 might be the D (5 bases). CDR1 and CDR2 from the germline V gene are MNHEY and SVGAGI. Trimming pared 5 bases from V and 7 bases from J, leaving 18 bases between. The CDR3 extends over 15 amino acids. The CDR3 region is CASSRNRQQGNEQFF. The CDR3 DNA is TGTGCCAGCAGTCGCAACCGGCAGCAGGGAAATGAGCAGTTCTTC.

CDR3 sequence reads: CASSLNRVRETQYF. In DNA, the CDR3 is TGTGCCAGCAGCCTCAACAGGGTTCGGGAGACCCAGTACTTC. The chain uses TRBV11-1 and TRBJ2-5; a possible D gene is TRBD1 (6 bases). This CDR3 spans 14 amino acids. CDR1 and CDR2 (germline): SGHAT, FQDESV (reference sequence). V dropped 5 bases and J dropped 5 bases, with 15 bases sitting between them. The whole variable domain, remainder taken from reference TRBV11-1 and TRBJ2-5, is EAEVAQSPRYKITEKSQAVAFWCDPISGHATLYWYRQILGQGPELLVQFQDESVVDDSQLPKDRFSAERLKGVDSTLKIQPAELGDSAMYLCASSLNRVRETQYFGPGTRLLVL.

This clone showed up just once. The rearrangement joins TRBV18 to TRBJ1-1; TRBD1 agrees at 10 bases. Trimming took 5 bases from V and 3 from J; bases not matched to a gene: 9. CDR3 length: 16 amino acids. The germline V gene encodes CDR1 KGHSH and CDR2 LQKENI. The CDR3 nucleotides read TGTGCCAGCTCAAGCCCCCTGGACAGGGGGGACACTGAAGCTTTCTTT. This codes for CASSSPLDRGDTEAFF.

The genes are TRBV29-1 and TRBJ1-1, with unresolved D. The CDR3 contains 14 residues. CDR1 SQVTM and CDR2 ANQGSEA come from the germline V gene. With 7 bases removed from V and 2 bases from J, the gap between germline ends came to 17 bases. The CDR3 loop is CSAAGSPENTEAFF. As DNA, the CDR3 is TGCAGCGCAGCAGGCTCACCAGAAAACACTGAAGCTTTCTTT.

The chain combines TRBV7-2 with TRBJ1-2; D is undetermined. The CDR3 sequence is 16 residues long. CDR1 SGHTA and CDR2 FQGNSA come from the germline V gene. V lost 1 base and J 7 bases, leaving 19 bases between the germline ends. CDR3 protein: CASSLEGILGSGGYTF. In DNA, the CDR3 is TGTGCCAGCAGCTTAGAAGGAATCTTGGGGAGTGGTGGCTACACCTTC.

The chain employs TRBV4-3 and TRBJ1-6, with TRBD1 matching over 8 bases. With 0 bases clipped from V and 10 bases from J, the junction kept 5 bases outside the gene matches. CDR1 is LGHNA, CDR2 YSLEER, per germline. The CDR3 has 15 amino acids. In DNA form, the CDR3 reads TGCGCCAGCAGCCAAGATGGGACAGGTCGATCACCCCTCCACTTT. It yields the protein CASSQDGTGRSPLHF.

The chain recombines TRBV6-5 with TRBJ2-7; possible D gene TRBD1, 5 bases. V was trimmed by 6 bases and J by 0 bases, leaving 9 bases between them. The CDR3 consists of 13 residues. Per germline, CDR1 MNHEY and CDR2 SVGAGI. Here the CDR3 reads CASRRQISYEQYF. The CDR3 nucleotides are TGTGCCAGCAGACGACAGATCTCCTACGAGCAGTACTTC.

This rearrangement joins TRBV28 to TRBJ1-4; a weak D match, TRBD1 (6 bases). This CDR3 spans 17 amino acids. Germline lookup yields CDR1 MDHEN and CDR2 SYDVKM. V was cut by 4 bases and J by 10 bases, with 25 bases left in between. This chain's CDR3 is CASSWGPSGGSGGKLFF. CDR3 bases: TGTGCCAGCAGTTGGGGGCCTTCCGGAGGATCGGGTGGAAAACTGTTTTTT.

The rearrangement links TRBV7-8 to TRBJ2-3; 10 positions agree with TRBD2. Germline assignment: CDR1 SGHVS and CDR2 FQNEAQ. This CDR3 has 16 amino acids. Trimming took 2 bases from V and 5 from J; bases not matched to a gene: 7. CDR3 sequence reads: CASSLRAGGWVDTQYF. The CDR3, as DNA: TGTGCCAGCAGCTTACGAGCGGGAGGGTGGGTAGATACGCAGTATTTT. The full variable domain, its missing parts supplied by reference TRBV7-8 and TRBJ2-3, is GAGVSQSPRYKVAKRGQDVALRCDPISGHVSLFWYQQALGQGPEFLTYFQNEAQLDKSGLPSDRFFAERPEGSVSTLKIQRTQQEDSAVYLCASSLRAGGWVDTQYFGPGTRLTVL.

The chain carries TRBV5-5 and TRBJ2-1; 7 bases map to TRBD1. CDR3 length equals 14 residues. Germline CDR1 is SGHKS and CDR2 is YYEKEE (reference sequence). V shed 3 bases and J 6 bases; nucleotides not matched to a gene: 6. In DNA, the CDR3 is TGTGCCAGCAGCTCTATGACAGGGACCAATGAGCAGTTCTTC. Its translation is CASSSMTGTNEQFF.

The rearrangement links TRBV6-5 to TRBJ1-2, with 8 positions matching TRBD1. The germline CDR1 and CDR2 sequences are MNHEY and SVGAGI. Trimming removed 8 bases from V and 3 bases from J; junction bases left unmatched: 8. There are 14 residues in the CDR3. The CDR3, as DNA: TGTGCCAGCCGGCGGGACAGGAACCACTATGGCTACACCTTC. This gives the protein CASRRDRNHYGYTF.

The chain employs TRBV28 and TRBJ2-5; 7 nucleotides match TRBD2. Per germline, CDR1 MDHEN and CDR2 SYDVKM. V gave up 4 bases and J gave up 5 bases; unmatched junction bases: 4. This CDR3 contains 13 residues. Here the CDR3 reads CASSSRGGETQYF. CDR3 in DNA: TGTGCCAGCAGTTCCCGGGGAGGGGAGACCCAGTACTTC. The variable domain in full, with the rest retrieved from reference TRBV28 and TRBJ2-5, is DVKVTQSSRYLVKRTGEKVFLECVQDMDHENMFWYRQDPGLGLRLIYFSYDVKMKEKGDIPEGYSVSREKKERFSLILESASTNQTSMYLCASSSRGGETQYFGPGTRLLVL.

The V call is TRBV6-5, the J call TRBJ1-1, with D possibly being TRBD1 (5 bases). This CDR3 contains 15 residues. Germline CDR1 reads MNHEY; CDR2 reads SVGAGI. The ends were cut back, 2 bases at V and 3 bases at J, with 13 bases in the middle. CDR3 sequence reads: CASSYGGTLDTEAFF. The CDR3 region has the DNA TGTGCCAGCAGTTACGGGGGGACCCTTGACACTGAAGCTTTCTTT.

V and J are TRBV5-5 and TRBJ2-4, with D perhaps TRBD2 (6 bases). The CDR3 contains 16 residues. The germline V gene has CDR1 SGHKS and CDR2 YYEKEE (reference sequence). V lost 2 bases and J lost 0, with 12 bases in between. CDR3 nucleotides: TGTGCCAGCAGCTTAACCCCCGGGGGAGCCAAAAACATTCAGTACTTC. Translated, it gives CASSLTPGGAKNIQYF.

This chain connects TRBV12-5 to TRBJ1-1, with D possibly matching TRBD1 (6 bases). The germline V gene encodes CDR1 LGHNT and CDR2 FRNRAP. V was clipped by 7 bases and J by 7 bases, with 10 bases between them. The CDR3 is made up of 11 amino acids. The chain's CDR3 is CASALRGEAFF. In DNA form, the CDR3 reads TGTGCTAGTGCCCTCAGGGGTGAAGCTTTCTTT.